The 8 T cell receptor beta chains below all came from one sample that was sequenced in a study of control samples from healthy donors and cancer patients. Method: immunoSEQ multiplex PCR; TCRdb's copy keeps in-frame clones and lacks some. The top ten clones hold just under 6.5% of a sample with 350,000 to 450,000 clones, 90% of them seen once. Sequencing was performed on PBMCs. Source of these receptors: a man aged 35 to 55 with head and neck cancer.

The DNA of the CDR3 is TGCGCCAGCAGCTTAGACAGGGGGGACACTGAAGCTTTCTTT. Translated: CASSLDRGDTEAFF. The chain links TRBV5-1 to TRBJ1-1; 9 bases are shared with TRBD1. The ends lost 2 bases at V and 3 bases at J; junction bases unmatched: 2. This CDR3 contains 14 residues. Germline V gene sequence: CDR1 SGHRS, CDR2 YFSETQ.

J is TRBJ2-7 and V is TRBV6-2 or TRBV6-3; D is possibly TRBD1 or TRBD2 (6 bases each). Germline lookup yields CDR1 MNHEY and CDR2 SVGEGT. With 4 bases removed from V and 6 bases from J, the gap between germline ends came to 22 bases. The CDR3 runs to 16 residues. The CDR3 loop is CASSLPGGKGVGEQYF. CDR3 nucleotides: TGTGCCAGCAGTTTACCCGGAGGGAAGGGGGTTGGCGAGCAGTACTTC.

The sample holds one count of this clone. The J gene is TRBJ2-6, the V gene TRBV19; weak D call: TRBD1 (7 bases). The CDR3 is 16 amino acids. V was shortened by 7 bases and J by 1 base, with 14 bases between the two germline ends. The V gene's germline CDR1 is LNHDA and CDR2 SQIVND (reference sequence). CDR3 DNA sequence: TGTGCCAGTAACCCGACAGGGAGGTCTGGGGCCAACGTCCTGACTTTC. Protein: CASNPTGRSGANVLTF.

The V gene is TRBV10-1, the J gene TRBJ2-7, with TRBD2 matching 9 bases. The V gene's germline CDR1 is WNHNN and CDR2 SYGVQD (reference sequence). Trimming took 5 bases from V and 3 from J; bases not matched to a gene: 5. The CDR3 runs 14 residues. CDR3 nucleotide sequence: TGCGCCAGCAGTCCGGGACTAGCAGGCTACGAGCAGTACTTC. Amino acid sequence: CASSPGLAGYEQYF.

This clone occurred a few times. The same CDR3 can be traced to other DNA sequences in this sample. This rearrangement joins TRBV6-5 to TRBJ1-5; TRBD1 might be the D (6 bases). Trimming removed 2 bases from V and 4 bases from J, with 12 bases in between. Germline V gene lookup returns CDR1 MNHEY and CDR2 SVGAGI. The CDR3 covers 15 residues. The CDR3 loop reads CASSYRTGTNQPQHF. The CDR3 nucleotides are TGTGCCAGCAGTTACCGCACAGGGACTAATCAGCCCCAGCATTTT.

The chain carries TRBV7-9 and TRBJ2-7, with D possibly matching TRBD1 (6 bases). Trimming took 3 bases from V and 0 from J, leaving 9 bases between them. Germline lookup yields CDR1 SEHNR and CDR2 FQNEAQ (reference sequence). The CDR3 length is 14 residues. CDR3 residues: CASSLKDSSYEQYF. CDR3 coding DNA: TGTGCCAGCAGCTTGAAGGACAGCTCCTACGAGCAGTACTTC. Looking up the rest from reference TRBV7-9 and TRBJ2-7 gives the full variable domain: DTGVSQNPRHKITKRGQNVTFRCDPISEHNRLYWYRQTLGQGPEFLTYFQNEAQLEKSRLLSDRFSAERPKGSFSTLEIQRTEQGDSAMYLCASSLKDSSYEQYFGPGTRLTVT.

The chain employs TRBV5-1 and TRBJ1-1; D may be TRBD1 (6 bases). Germline V gene sequence: CDR1 SGHRS, CDR2 YFSETQ. The V end was cut by 0 bases, the J end by 0 bases, with 6 bases between. The CDR3 loop spans 14 amino acids. The CDR3 DNA reads as TGCGCCAGCAGCTTGGGGACAGTGAACACTGAAGCTTTCTTT. Amino acid sequence: CASSLGTVNTEAFF.

The chain combines TRBV7-2 with TRBJ2-4; 10 bases line up with TRBD2. Germline loops: CDR1 SGHTA, CDR2 FQGNSA. The CDR3 totals 15 residues. Trimming took 1 base from V and 8 from J; bases not matched to a gene: 5. The chain's CDR3 is CASSLVASGRDIQYF. The DNA of the CDR3 is TGTGCCAGCAGCTTAGTGGCTAGCGGGAGAGACATTCAGTACTTC.